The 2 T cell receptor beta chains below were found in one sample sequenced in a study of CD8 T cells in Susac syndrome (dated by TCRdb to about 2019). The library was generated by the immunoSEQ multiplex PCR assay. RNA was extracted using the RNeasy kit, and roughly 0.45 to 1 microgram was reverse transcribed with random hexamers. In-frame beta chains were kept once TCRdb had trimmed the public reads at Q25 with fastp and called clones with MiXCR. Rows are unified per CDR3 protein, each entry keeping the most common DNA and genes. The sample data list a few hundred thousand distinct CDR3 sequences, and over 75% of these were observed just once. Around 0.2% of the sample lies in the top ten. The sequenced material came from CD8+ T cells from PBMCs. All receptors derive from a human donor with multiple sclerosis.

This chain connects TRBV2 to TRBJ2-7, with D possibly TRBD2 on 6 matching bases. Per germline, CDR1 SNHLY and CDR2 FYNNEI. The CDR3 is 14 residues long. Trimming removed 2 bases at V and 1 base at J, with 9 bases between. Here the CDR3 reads CASSETGLSYEQYF. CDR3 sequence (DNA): TGTGCCAGCAGTGAAACGGGACTTTCCTACGAGCAGTACTTC. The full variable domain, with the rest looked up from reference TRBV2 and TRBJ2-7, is EPEVTQTPSHQVTQMGQEVILRCVPISNHLYFYWYRQILGQKVEFLVSFYNNEISEKSEIFDDQFSVERPDGSNFTLKIRSTKLEDSAMYFCASSETGLSYEQYFGPGTRLTVT.

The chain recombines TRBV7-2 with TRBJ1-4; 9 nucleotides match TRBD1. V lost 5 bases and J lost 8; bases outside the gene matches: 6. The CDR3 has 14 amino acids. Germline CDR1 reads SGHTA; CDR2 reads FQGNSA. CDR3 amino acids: CASSRGTGIEKLFF. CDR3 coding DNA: TGTGCCAGCAGCAGGGGGACAGGGATCGAAAAACTGTTTTTT.